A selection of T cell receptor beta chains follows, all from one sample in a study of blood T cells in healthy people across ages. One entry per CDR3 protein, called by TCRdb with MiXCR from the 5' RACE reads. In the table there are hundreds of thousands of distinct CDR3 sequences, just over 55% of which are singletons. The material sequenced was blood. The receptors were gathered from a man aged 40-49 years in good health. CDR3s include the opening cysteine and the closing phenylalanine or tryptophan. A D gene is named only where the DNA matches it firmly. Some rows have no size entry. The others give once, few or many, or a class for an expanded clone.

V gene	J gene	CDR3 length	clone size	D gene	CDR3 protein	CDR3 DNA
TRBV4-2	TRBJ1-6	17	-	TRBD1	CASSQEWTGGYNSPLHF	TGTGCCAGCAGCCAAGAGTGGACAGGGGGCTATAATTCACCCCTCCACTTT
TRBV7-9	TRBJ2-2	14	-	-	CASRGEGATGELFF	TGTGCCAGCAGGGGAGAAGGGGCAACCGGGGAGCTGTTTTTT
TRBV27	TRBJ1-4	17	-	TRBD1	CAGSPGGGPSTNEKPFF	TGTGCCGGCAGCCCAGGGGGGGGCCCCTCAACTAATGAAAAACCGTTTTTT
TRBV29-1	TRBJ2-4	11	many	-	CSVALGPIQYF	TGCAGCGTTGCCCTTGGACCAATTCAGTACTTC
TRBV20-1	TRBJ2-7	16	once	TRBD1	CSARDSGGWGPYEQYF	TGCAGTGCTAGAGACTCAGGGGGCTGGGGTCCCTACGAGCAGTACTTC
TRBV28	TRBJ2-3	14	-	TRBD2	CASRYSGSTDTQYF	TGTGCCAGCAGATATAGCGGGAGCACAGATACGCAGTATTTT
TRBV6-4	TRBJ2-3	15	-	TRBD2	CASGWTSGSLDTQYF	TGTGCCAGCGGGTGGACTAGCGGGAGCCTTGATACGCAGTATTTT
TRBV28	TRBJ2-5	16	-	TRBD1	CASSFAMTGWMETQYF	TGTGCCAGCAGTTTTGCTATGACAGGGTGGATGGAGACCCAGTACTTC
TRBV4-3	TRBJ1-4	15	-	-	CASSQVETAIEKLFF	TGCGCCAGCAGCCAAGTGGAGACAGCGATTGAAAAACTGTTTTTT
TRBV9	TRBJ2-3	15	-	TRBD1	CASSVEDRTTDTQYF	TGTGCCAGCAGCGTAGAGGACAGGACAACAGATACGCAGTATTTT